This T cell receptor (delta chain) was identified during a study of Vδ1+ human thymocytes. CDR3 length: 17 residues. Germline V lookup: CDR1 TSWWSYY, CDR2 QGS. Trimming took off 0 bases at V and 3 bases at J, with 17 bases between the two ends. Study-level points and caveats: In the thymus, TRG and TRD repertoires looked highly polyclonal with Gaussian CDR3 lengths. Unexpected Vdelta2 sequences could cause misinterpretation of bulk repertoire data.

Sequences come from RNA converted to cDNA by reverse transcription. Pooled V-gene forward primers with one constant-region reverse primer generated the CDR3 amplicons by multiplex PCR. TCRdb ran CATT on the multiplex PCR reads. The data contain about 75,000 delta-chain clones, about 35% of them singletons. After alphabeta T cell depletion, CD3+ Vdelta1+ Vdelta2- thymocytes were sorted. Points on this clone: What it binds is unknown.

The source is a boy in the first two years of life who had congenital heart surgery. This chain links TRDV1 with TRDJ1; a possible D gene is TRDD3 (6 bases). Sequencing was performed on Vdelta1+ gamma-delta thymocytes from the thymus. Noted subset: FACS-sorted CD3+ TCRalphabeta- TCRVdelta1+ TCRVdelta2- thymocytes. CDR3 in amino acids: CALGELIHGDRSDKLIF. The CDR3 DNA follows: TGTGCTCTTGGGGAACTGATCCATGGGGATCGATCCGATAAACTCATCTTT.